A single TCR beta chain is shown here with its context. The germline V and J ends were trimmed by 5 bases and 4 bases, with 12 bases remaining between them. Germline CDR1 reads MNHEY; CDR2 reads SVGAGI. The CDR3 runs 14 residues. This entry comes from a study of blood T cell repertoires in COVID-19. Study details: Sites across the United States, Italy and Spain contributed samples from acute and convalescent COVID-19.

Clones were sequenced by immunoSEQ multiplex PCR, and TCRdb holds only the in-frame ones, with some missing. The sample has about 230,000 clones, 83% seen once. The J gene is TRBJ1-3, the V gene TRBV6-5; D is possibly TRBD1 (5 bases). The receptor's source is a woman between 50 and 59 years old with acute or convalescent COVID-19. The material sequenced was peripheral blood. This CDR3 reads CASSPDPGGNTIYF. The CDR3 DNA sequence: TGTGCCAGCAGTCCAGACCCAGGGGGAAACACCATATATTTT.